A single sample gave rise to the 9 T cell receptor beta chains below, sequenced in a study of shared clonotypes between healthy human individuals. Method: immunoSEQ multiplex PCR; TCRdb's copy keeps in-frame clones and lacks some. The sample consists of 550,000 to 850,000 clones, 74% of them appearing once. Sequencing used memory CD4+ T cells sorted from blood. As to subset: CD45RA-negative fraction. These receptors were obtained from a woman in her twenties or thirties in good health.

This chain's CDR3 is CASTFAGGRTEAFF. CDR3 coding DNA: TGTGCCAGCACCTTCGCGGGGGGTCGGACTGAAGCTTTCTTT. J is TRBJ1-1 and V is TRBV6-1, with TRBD1 as a possible D gene (5 bases). From germline, CDR1 is MNHNS and CDR2 SASEGT. The CDR3 runs 14 residues. Trimming shortened V by 7 bases and J by 5 bases, and 17 bases separated the two germline ends.

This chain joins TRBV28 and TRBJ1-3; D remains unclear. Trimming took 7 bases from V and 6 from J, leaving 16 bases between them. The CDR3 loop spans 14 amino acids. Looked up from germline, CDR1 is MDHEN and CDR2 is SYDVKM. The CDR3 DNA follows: TGTGCCAGCATCCGGTCGGGGATGGCAAACACCATATATTTT. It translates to CASIRSGMANTIYF.

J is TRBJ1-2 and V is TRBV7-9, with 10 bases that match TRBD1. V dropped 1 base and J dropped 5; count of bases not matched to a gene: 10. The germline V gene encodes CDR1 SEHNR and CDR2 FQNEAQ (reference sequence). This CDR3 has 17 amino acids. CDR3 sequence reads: CASSLGLGQGSSYGYTF. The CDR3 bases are TGTGCCAGCAGCTTAGGTCTGGGACAGGGGTCTTCGTATGGCTACACCTTC.

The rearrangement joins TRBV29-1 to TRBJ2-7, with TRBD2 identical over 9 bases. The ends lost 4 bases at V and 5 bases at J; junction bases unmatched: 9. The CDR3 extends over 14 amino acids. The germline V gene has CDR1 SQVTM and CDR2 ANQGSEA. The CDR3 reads CSVGAGGPFDEQYF. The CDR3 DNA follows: TGCAGCGTTGGGGCGGGAGGGCCATTCGACGAGCAGTACTTC.

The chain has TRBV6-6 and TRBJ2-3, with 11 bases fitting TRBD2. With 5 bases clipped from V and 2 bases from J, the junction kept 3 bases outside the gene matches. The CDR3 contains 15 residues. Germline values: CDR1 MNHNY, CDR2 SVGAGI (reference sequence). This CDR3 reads CASSRTSGFTDTQYF. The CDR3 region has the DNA TGTGCCAGCAGTCGGACTAGCGGGTTCACAGATACGCAGTATTTT.

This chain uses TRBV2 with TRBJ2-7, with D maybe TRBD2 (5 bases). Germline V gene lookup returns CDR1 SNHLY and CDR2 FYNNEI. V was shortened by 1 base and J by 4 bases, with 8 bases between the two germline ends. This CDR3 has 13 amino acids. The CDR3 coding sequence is TGTGCCAGCAGTGAAGACCGGGGTTACGAGCAGTACTTC. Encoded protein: CASSEDRGYEQYF.

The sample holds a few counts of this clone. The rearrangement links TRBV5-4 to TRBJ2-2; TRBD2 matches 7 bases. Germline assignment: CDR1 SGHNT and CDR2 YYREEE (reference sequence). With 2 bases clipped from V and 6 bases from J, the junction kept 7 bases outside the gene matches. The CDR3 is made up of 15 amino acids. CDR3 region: CASSFGLGGPGELFF. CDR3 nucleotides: TGTGCCAGCAGCTTTGGACTAGGAGGCCCCGGGGAGCTGTTTTTT.

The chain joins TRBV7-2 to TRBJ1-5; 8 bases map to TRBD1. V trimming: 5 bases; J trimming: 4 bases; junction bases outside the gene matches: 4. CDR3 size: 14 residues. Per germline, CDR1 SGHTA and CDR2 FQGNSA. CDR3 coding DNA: TGTGCCAGCAGCCCAACAGGGGGAAATCAGCCCCAGCATTTT. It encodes CASSPTGGNQPQHF.

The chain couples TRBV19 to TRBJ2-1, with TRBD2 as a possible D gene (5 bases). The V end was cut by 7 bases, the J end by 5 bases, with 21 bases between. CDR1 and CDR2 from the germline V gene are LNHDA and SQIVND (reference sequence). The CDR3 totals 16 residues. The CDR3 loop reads CASTSIYFGENNEQFF. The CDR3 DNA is TGTGCCAGTACATCTATATATTTCGGGGAGAACAATGAGCAGTTCTTC.